This T cell receptor (beta chain) is from a study of blood T cell repertoires in COVID-19. About the research overall: Researchers got acute and convalescent COVID-19 samples from the United States, Italy and Spain.

Per the authors' pipeline: Amplification of reference gene primers was used by the study to estimate nucleated cell counts. TCRdb's copy holds only in-frame clones and misses some; the assay was immunoSEQ multiplex PCR. V and J calls and clone size are as listed in that table; D and trimming were resolved from the DNA. Among 250,000 to 300,000 clones listed, 89% were seen once. Participants were aged 18 to 89 years from approximately 25 US areas. In the 2 weeks before study entry, exposed participants met a COVID-19 case, which was PCR-confirmed or clinician-diagnosed. This CDR3 region has 15 residues. V lost 4 bases and J lost 8; bases outside the gene matches: 8. Germline V lookup: CDR1 SEHNR, CDR2 FQNEAQ (reference sequence).

This sequence was found in a woman aged 50 to 65 who had been exposed to COVID-19. J is TRBJ1-2 and V is TRBV7-9; 12 nucleotides align to TRBD1. The sample taken for sequencing was PBMCs or T cells enriched from blood (not recorded which). CDR3 loop: CASSYGTGGAGGYTF. Written as DNA, the CDR3 is TGTGCCAGCAGCTACGGGACAGGGGGCGCAGGAGGCTACACCTTC.